The 11 T cell receptor beta chains presented below share a single source sample, sequenced in a study of blood T cells in healthy people across ages. The authors ran a second PCR of about 7 to 12 cycles using a sample-barcoded 5' primer and a J-beta primer mix. One entry per CDR3 protein, called by TCRdb with MiXCR from the 5' RACE reads. The sample consists of over 450,000 distinct CDR3 sequences, approximately 25% of them appearing once. The same specimen was also included in a second study, on T cells of mothers and their children.

The material sequenced was blood. The receptors come from a boy between 10 and 17 years old in good health.

This clonotype has a handful of counts. The V gene is TRBV15, the J gene TRBJ2-1; D may be TRBD2 (5 bases). The CDR3 is 14 amino acids. V was shortened by 1 base and J by 3 bases, with 7 bases between the two germline ends. Looked up from germline, CDR1 is LNHNV and CDR2 is YYDKDF (reference sequence). CDR3 sequence: CATSRAGSYNEQFF. The CDR3, as DNA: TGTGCCACCAGCAGAGCTGGGAGCTACAATGAGCAGTTCTTC.

This clonotype has a handful of counts. The rearrangement links TRBV15 to TRBJ2-1; 8 nucleotides align to TRBD2. The CDR3 spans 16 residues. J lost 9 bases, V lost 0 bases, and 10 bases had no gene match. Germline CDR1 reads LNHNV; CDR2 reads YYDKDF (reference sequence). The CDR3 sequence: CATSRDLGGVVAEQFF. DNA for the CDR3: TGTGCCACCAGCAGAGATCTCGGGGGGGTCGTCGCTGAGCAGTTCTTC.

The chain joins TRBV11-2 to TRBJ2-3; unclear D gene. Germline CDR1 SGHAT, CDR2 FQNNGV. This CDR3 comprises 12 residues. Trimming shortened V by 4 bases and J by 4 bases, and 6 bases separated the two germline ends. The DNA of the CDR3 is TGTGCCAGCAGCTCAACGGCAGATACGCAGTATTTT. It codes for CASSSTADTQYF.

For the CDR3, the DNA is TGCAGTGCTAGAGATGGCCAGGGAGGGGTCTATGGCTACACCTTC. Its protein is CSARDGQGGVYGYTF. The chain recombines TRBV20-1 with TRBJ1-2; D is possibly TRBD1 (5 bases). V dropped 0 bases and J dropped 4 bases, with 15 bases sitting between them. The CDR3 is 15 amino acids. Germline loops: CDR1 DFQATT, CDR2 SNEGSKA (reference sequence).

Regarding this clonotype: The junction shows a germline mismatch at one end, possibly a read error. This chain uses TRBV25-1 with TRBJ2-1; 7 bases line up with TRBD2. This CDR3 is 15 amino acids long. Looked up from germline, CDR1 is MGHDK and CDR2 is SYGVNS. The CDR3 DNA follows: TGTGCCAGCGCCGACCTAGCGGTCTCCTACGATGAGCAGTTCTTC. Translation: CASADLAVSYDEQFF.

The chain uses TRBV5-1 and TRBJ2-5, with 12 bases lining up with TRBD1. V trimming: 2 bases; J trimming: 2 bases; junction bases outside the gene matches: 4. This CDR3 has 16 residues. Germline CDR1 and CDR2: SGHRS and YFSETQ. The CDR3 bases are TGCGCCAGCAGCTTCGCGGGACAGGGGGCTCAAGAGACCCAGTACTTC. Its translation: CASSFAGQGAQETQYF.

There are a few counts of this clonotype. The gene calls are TRBV15 and TRBJ1-3; D is possibly TRBD1 (5 bases). Trimming took 3 bases from V and 4 from J, leaving 13 bases between them. There are 15 residues in the CDR3. The germline V gene has CDR1 LNHNV and CDR2 YYDKDF (reference sequence). Here the CDR3 DNA reads TGTGCCACCAGCAGGGACAAACTTTCGGGAAACACCATATATTTT. Translation: CATSRDKLSGNTIYF.

The chain employs TRBV5-5 and TRBJ2-1; 7 bases align to TRBD1. Germline assignment: CDR1 SGHKS and CDR2 YYEKEE (reference sequence). V shed 0 bases and J 0 bases; nucleotides not matched to a gene: 6. This CDR3 comprises 17 residues. Here the CDR3 DNA reads TGTGCCAGCAGCTTGGACCACCGGGACAGCTCCTACAATGAGCAGTTCTTC. This gives the protein CASSLDHRDSSYNEQFF.

A few counts support this clonotype. The chain uses TRBV20-1 and TRBJ1-2, with D perhaps TRBD1 (6 bases). This CDR3 has 15 residues. The V end lost 4 bases, the J end lost 4 bases, and 19 bases lay between the germline ends. Germline-derived CDR1 and CDR2 are DFQATT and SNEGSKA (reference sequence). The CDR3 reads CSANPSWGRGYGYTF. The CDR3 DNA sequence: TGCAGTGCTAATCCCTCGTGGGGGCGCGGCTATGGCTACACCTTC.

This clonotype appeared a few times. J is TRBJ2-1 and V is TRBV7-2, with 7 nucleotides matching TRBD2. The J call may be mistaken, given a closer DNA end match to TRBJ2-5. Germline V gene lookup returns CDR1 SGHTA and CDR2 FQGNSA. CDR3 length: 13 residues. The CDR3 sequence: CASIRGGSETQYF. CDR3 in DNA: TGTGCCAGCATCCGCGGGGGTTCTGAGACCCAGTACTTC.

For the CDR3, the DNA is TGTGCCAGCAGTGTGTCGGGACAGGGAGGCTTGACGAACACCGGGGAGCTGTTTTTT. Translated, it gives CASSVSGQGGLTNTGELFF. V usage is TRBV25-1 and J usage is TRBJ2-2; 9 nucleotides match TRBD1. Unmatched junction bases numbered 12, after V lost 4 bases and J lost 0 bases. The CDR3 has 19 residues. Germline-derived CDR1 and CDR2 are MGHDK and SYGVNS.